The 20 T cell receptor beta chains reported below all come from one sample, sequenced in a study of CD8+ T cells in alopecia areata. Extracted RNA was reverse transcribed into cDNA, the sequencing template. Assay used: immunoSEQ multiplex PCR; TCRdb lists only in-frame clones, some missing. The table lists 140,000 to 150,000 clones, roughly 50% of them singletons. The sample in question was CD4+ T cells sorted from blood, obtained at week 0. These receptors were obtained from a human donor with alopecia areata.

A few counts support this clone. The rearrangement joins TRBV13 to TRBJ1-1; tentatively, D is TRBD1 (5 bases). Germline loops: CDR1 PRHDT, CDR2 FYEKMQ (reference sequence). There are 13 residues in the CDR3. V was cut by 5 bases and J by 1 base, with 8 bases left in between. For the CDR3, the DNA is TGTGCCAGCAGCCCTACAGGGAACACTGAAGCTTTCTTT. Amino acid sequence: CASSPTGNTEAFF.

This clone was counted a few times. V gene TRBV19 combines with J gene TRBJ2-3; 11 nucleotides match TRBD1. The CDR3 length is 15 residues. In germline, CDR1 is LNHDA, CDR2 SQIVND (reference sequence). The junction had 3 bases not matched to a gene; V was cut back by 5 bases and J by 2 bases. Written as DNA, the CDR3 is TGTGCCAGTAGTTCGGGACAGGGGGACACAGATACGCAGTATTTT. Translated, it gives CASSSGQGDTDTQYF.

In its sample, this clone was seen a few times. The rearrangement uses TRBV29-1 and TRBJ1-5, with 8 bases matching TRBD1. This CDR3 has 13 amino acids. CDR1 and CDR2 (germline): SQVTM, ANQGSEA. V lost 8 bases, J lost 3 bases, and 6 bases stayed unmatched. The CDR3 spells CSRRDRYNQPQHF. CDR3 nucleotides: TGCAGCCGCCGGGACAGGTACAATCAGCCCCAGCATTTT.

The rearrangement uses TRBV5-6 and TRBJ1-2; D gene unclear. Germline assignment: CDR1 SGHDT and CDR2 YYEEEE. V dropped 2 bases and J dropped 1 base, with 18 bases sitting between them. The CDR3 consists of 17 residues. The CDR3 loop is CASSFPLRAEDNYGYTF. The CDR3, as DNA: TGTGCCAGCAGCTTCCCCCTAAGGGCCGAGGATAACTATGGCTACACCTTC.

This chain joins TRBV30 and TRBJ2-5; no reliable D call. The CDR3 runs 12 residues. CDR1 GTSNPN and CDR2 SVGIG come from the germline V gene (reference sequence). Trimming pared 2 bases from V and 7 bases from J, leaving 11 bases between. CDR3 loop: CAWSTGSLTQYF. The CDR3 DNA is TGTGCCTGGAGTACCGGGTCCCTGACCCAGTACTTC.

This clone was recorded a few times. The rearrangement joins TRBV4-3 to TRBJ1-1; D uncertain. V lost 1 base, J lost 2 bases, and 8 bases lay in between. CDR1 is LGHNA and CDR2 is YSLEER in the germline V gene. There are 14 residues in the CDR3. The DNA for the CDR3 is TGCGCCAGCAGCCAAGTAGCCGGAAACACTGAAGCTTTCTTT. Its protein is CASSQVAGNTEAFF.

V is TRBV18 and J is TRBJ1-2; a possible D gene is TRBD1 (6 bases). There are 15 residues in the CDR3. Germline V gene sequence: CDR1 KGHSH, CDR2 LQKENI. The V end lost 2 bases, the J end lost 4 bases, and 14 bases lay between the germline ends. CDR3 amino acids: CASSPVGDTGYGYTF. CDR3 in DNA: TGTGCCAGCTCACCAGTCGGGGACACTGGCTATGGCTACACCTTC.

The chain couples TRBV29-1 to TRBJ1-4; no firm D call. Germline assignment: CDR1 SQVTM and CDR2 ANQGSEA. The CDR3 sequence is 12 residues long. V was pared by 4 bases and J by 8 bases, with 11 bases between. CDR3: CSVGEPREKLFF. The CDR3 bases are TGCAGCGTTGGAGAGCCTAGGGAAAAACTGTTTTTT.

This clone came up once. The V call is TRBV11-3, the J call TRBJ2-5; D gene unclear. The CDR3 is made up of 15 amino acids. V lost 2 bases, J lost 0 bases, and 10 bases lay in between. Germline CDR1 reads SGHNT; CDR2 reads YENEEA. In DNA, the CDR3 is TGTGCCAGCAGCTTATCCTTGGCTAACCAAGAGACCCAGTACTTC. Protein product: CASSLSLANQETQYF.

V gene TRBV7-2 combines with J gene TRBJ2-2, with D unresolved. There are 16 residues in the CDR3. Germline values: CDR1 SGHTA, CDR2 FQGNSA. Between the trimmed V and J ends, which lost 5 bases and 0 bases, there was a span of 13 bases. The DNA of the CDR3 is TGTGCCAGCAGCCTTCACAACGTGGCGAACACCGGGGAGCTGTTTTTT. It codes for CASSLHNVANTGELFF.

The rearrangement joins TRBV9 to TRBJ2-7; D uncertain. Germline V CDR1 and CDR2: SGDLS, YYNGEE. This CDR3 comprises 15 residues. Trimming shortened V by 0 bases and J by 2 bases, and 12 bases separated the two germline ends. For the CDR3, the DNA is TGTGCCAGCAGCGTAGGAGGTCGGATAACCTACGAGCAGTACTTC. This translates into CASSVGGRITYEQYF.

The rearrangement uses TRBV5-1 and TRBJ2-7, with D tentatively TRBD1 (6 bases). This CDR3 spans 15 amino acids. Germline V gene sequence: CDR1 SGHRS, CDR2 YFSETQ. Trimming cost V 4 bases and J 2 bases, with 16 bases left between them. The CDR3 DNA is TGCGCCAGCAGCGCTGGGAACACAGGGACCTACGAGCAGTACTTC. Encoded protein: CASSAGNTGTYEQYF. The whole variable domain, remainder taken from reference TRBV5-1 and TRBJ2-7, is KAGVTQTPRYLIKTRGQQVTLSCSPISGHRSVSWYQQTPGQGLQFLFEYFSETQRNKGNFPGRFSGRQFSNSRSEMNVSTLELGDSALYLCASSAGNTGTYEQYFGPGTRLTVT.

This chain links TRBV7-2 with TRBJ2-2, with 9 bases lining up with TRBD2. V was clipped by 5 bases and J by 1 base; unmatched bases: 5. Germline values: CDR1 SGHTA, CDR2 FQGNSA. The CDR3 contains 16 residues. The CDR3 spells CASSELAGVNTGELFF. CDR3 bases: TGTGCCAGCAGCGAGTTAGCGGGGGTGAACACCGGGGAGCTGTTTTTT.

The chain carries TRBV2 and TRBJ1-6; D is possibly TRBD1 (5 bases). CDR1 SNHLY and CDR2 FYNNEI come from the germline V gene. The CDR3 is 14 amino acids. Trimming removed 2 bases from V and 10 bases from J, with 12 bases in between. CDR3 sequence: CASSEYGGGSPLHF. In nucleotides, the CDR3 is TGTGCCAGCAGTGAATACGGGGGAGGCTCACCCCTCCACTTT.

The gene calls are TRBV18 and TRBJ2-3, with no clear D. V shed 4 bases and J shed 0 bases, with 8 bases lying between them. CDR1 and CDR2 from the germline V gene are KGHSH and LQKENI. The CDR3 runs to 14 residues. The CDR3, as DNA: TGTGCCAGCTCACGAATGCAGAGCACAGATACGCAGTATTTT. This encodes CASSRMQSTDTQYF.

The CDR3 protein is CSVEPLAGGRDEQFF. The CDR3 nucleotides are TGCAGCGTTGAACCACTAGCGGGGGGGAGGGATGAGCAGTTCTTC. The chain couples TRBV29-1 to TRBJ2-1; 13 nucleotides agree with TRBD2. Germline V gene lookup returns CDR1 SQVTM and CDR2 ANQGSEA. The V gene end was trimmed by 2 bases and the J gene end by 8 bases; junction bases not matched to a gene: 6. This CDR3 region has 15 residues.

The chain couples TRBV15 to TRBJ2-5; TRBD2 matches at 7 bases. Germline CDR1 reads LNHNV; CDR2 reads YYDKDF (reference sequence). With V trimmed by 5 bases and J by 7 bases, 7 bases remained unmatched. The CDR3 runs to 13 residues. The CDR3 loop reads CATSPTSSGTQYF. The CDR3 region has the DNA TGTGCCACCAGCCCGACTAGCTCGGGGACCCAGTACTTC.

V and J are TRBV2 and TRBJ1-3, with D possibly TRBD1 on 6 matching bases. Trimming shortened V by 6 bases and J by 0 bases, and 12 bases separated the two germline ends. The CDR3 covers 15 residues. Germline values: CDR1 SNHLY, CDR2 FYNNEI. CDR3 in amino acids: CASSPEGGSGNTIYF. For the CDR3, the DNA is TGTGCCAGCAGCCCAGAGGGGGGCTCTGGAAACACCATATATTTT. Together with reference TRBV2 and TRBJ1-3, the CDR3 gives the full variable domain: EPEVTQTPSHQVTQMGQEVILRCVPISNHLYFYWYRQILGQKVEFLVSFYNNEISEKSEIFDDQFSVERPDGSNFTLKIRSTKLEDSAMYFCASSPEGGSGNTIYFGEGSWLTVV.

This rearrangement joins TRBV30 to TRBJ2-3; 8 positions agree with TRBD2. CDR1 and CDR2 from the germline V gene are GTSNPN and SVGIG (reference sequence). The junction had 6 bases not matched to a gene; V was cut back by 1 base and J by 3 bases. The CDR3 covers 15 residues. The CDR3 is CAWSGPGLETDTQYF. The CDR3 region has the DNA TGTGCCTGGAGTGGCCCGGGACTAGAAACAGATACGCAGTATTTT.

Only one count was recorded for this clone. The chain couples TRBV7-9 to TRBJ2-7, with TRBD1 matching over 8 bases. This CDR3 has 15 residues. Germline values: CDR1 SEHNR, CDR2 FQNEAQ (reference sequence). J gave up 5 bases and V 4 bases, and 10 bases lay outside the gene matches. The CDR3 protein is CASSSSGTGRNEQYF. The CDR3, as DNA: TGTGCCAGCAGCTCATCCGGGACAGGAAGGAACGAGCAGTACTTC.